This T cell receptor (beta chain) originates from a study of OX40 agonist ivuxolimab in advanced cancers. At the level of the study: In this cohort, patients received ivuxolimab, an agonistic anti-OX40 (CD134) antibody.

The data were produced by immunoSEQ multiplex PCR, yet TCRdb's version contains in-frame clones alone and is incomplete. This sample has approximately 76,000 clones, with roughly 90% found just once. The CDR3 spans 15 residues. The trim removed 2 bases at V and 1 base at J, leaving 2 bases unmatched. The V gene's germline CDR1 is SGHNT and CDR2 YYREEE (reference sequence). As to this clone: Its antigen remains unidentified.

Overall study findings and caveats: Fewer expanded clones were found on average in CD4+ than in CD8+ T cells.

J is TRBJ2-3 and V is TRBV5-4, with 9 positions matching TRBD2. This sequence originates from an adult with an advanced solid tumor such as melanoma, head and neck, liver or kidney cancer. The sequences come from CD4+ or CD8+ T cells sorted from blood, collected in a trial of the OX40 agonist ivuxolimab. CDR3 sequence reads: CASSLGGGGTDTQYF. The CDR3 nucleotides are TGTGCCAGCAGCTTAGGCGGGGGGGGCACAGATACGCAGTATTTT.